In this sample, the clone carrying this T cell receptor beta chain turned up once. The data belong to a study of blood T cell repertoires in COVID-19. About the research overall: Sites in the United States, Italy and Spain provided acute and convalescent COVID-19 samples. T cells, B-cell-depleted T cells, or PBMCs provided the cDNA or gDNA that served as material.

The CDR3 totals 17 residues. CDR1 is SGHAT and CDR2 is FQNNGV in the germline V gene. V was pared by 5 bases and J by 0 bases, with 5 bases of the junction left unmatched. Original analysis: Amplification of reference gene primers provided the estimated nucleated cell counts. Method: immunoSEQ multiplex PCR; TCRdb's copy keeps in-frame clones and lacks some. The D gene and trimming were derived from the DNA, and the V and J assignments and clone size from that table. This sample has around 150,000 clones; roughly 85% occur once, and the top ten carry around 1.1%. The chain combines TRBV11-2 with TRBJ2-1; 12 bases are a match to TRBD2. The sequence was collected from a man aged 40-50 years with acute or convalescent COVID-19. The sequenced sample was peripheral blood. CDR3 protein: CASSRTSGEISYNEQFF. In DNA form, the CDR3 reads TGTGCCAGCAGCCGGACTAGCGGGGAAATCTCCTACAATGAGCAGTTCTTC.